The rows below give T cell receptor beta chains drawn from one sample of a study of cytomegalovirus exposure and HLA in healthy donors. Data came from immunoSEQ multiplex PCR; TCRdb stores just in-frame clones and leaves some out. The sample includes around 140,000 clones, roughly 78% of them seen just once. The sequencing sample was made of PBMCs. All receptors derive from a man between 50 and 59 years old in good health and CMV-seropositive. Each CDR3 is given with its conserved first and last residue. A D gene is named only where the DNA matches it firmly. Not all rows give a size; the values are once, few, many and, for expanded clones, a class.

D gene	clone size	V gene	CDR3 length	J gene	CDR3 protein	CDR3 DNA
-	-	TRBV5-4	15	TRBJ1-3	CASSLDGHSGNTIYF	TGTGCCAGCAGCTTGGACGGACATTCTGGAAACACCATATATTTT
TRBD2	-	TRBV2	16	TRBJ2-1	CASRAGLAGGEDEQFF	TGTGCCAGCAGGGCGGGACTAGCGGGAGGGGAGGATGAGCAGTTCTTC
TRBD1	-	TRBV5-4	15	TRBJ2-5	CASSLQGVIQETQYF	TGTGCCAGCAGCTTGCAGGGGGTTATCCAAGAGACCCAGTACTTC
-	-	TRBV6-6	13	TRBJ1-1	CASSHSQAPEAFF	TGTGCCAGCAGCCACTCACAGGCACCTGAAGCTTTCTTT
-	once	TRBV5-1	19	TRBJ2-5	CASSLGLGGAKTLQETQYF	TGCGCCAGCAGCTTGGGTCTAGGAGGGGCGAAAACCTTACAAGAGACCCAGTACTTC
TRBD1	-	TRBV4-1	17	TRBJ1-3	CASSQAGQVFSGNTIYF	TGCGCCAGCAGCCAAGCGGGACAGGTCTTCTCTGGAAACACCATATATTTT
-	-	TRBV5-1	16	TRBJ1-1	CASSLDVRGNKGEAFF	TGCGCCAGCAGCTTGGACGTTAGAGGGAATAAAGGTGAAGCTTTCTTT
-	few	TRBV11-2	12	TRBJ1-1	CASSTGGGEAFF	TGTGCCAGCAGCACCGGCGGGGGGGAAGCTTTCTTT
TRBD2	-	TRBV19	13	TRBJ2-7	CASGTSGSYEQYF	TGTGCCAGTGGGACTAGCGGGAGCTACGAGCAGTACTTC
-	-	TRBV19	14	TRBJ1-2	CASSIGTTYYGYTF	TGTGCCAGTAGTATCGGGACAACGTACTATGGCTACACCTTC
TRBD1	-	TRBV7-2	13	TRBJ1-1	CASRDRAAAEAFF	TGTGCCAGCAGGGACAGGGCGGCGGCTGAAGCTTTCTTT
-	-	TRBV18	15	TRBJ2-7	CASSPETVGSYEQYF	TGTGCCAGCTCACCAGAGACAGTGGGCTCCTACGAGCAGTACTTC
TRBD1	-	TRBV5-1	17	TRBJ2-2	CASRSLPGQMNTGELFF	TGCGCCAGCCGCTCGCTTCCGGGACAGATGAACACCGGGGAGCTGTTTTTT
-	many	TRBV5-1	15	TRBJ1-2	CASSPGGRESYGYTF	TGCGCCAGCAGCCCCGGGGGACGGGAGTCCTATGGCTACACCTTC
TRBD1	few	TRBV5-4	14	TRBJ1-2	CASSPTGGWYGYTF	TGTGCCAGCAGCCCGACAGGGGGGTGGTATGGCTACACCTTC
TRBD1	-	TRBV2	16	TRBJ2-1	CASSFTPGQIYNEQFF	TGTGCCAGCAGTTTCACTCCGGGACAGATCTACAATGAGCAGTTCTTC
-	-	TRBV7-9	16	TRBJ2-7	CSSSGLGGAGPYEQYF	TGTTCCAGCAGCGGGCTAGGGGGAGCGGGACCCTACGAGCAGTACTTC
-	-	TRBV5-8	15	TRBJ2-1	CASSPGTVSYNEQFF	TGTGCCAGCAGCCCCGGGACTGTCTCCTACAATGAGCAGTTCTTC
-	-	TRBV5-5	14	TRBJ1-4	CASSLSGAGEKLFF	TGTGCCAGCAGCCTTTCTGGGGCTGGGGAAAAACTGTTTTTT
TRBD2	-	TRBV7-2	16	TRBJ2-1	CASSAERGGHYNEQFF	TGTGCCAGCAGCGCCGAGCGGGGGGGCCACTACAATGAGCAGTTCTTC
-	-	TRBV28	14	TRBJ1-2	CASKESGMGVGYTF	TGTGCCAGCAAAGAGAGCGGGATGGGGGTTGGCTACACCTTC
-	-	TRBV4-1	13	TRBJ1-2	CASGIDEAYGYTF	TGCGCCAGCGGTATAGACGAGGCCTATGGCTACACCTTC
-	-	TRBV5-1	16	TRBJ1-4	CASSYQGTTSNEKLFF	TGCGCCAGCAGCTACCAGGGTACTACTTCTAATGAAAAACTGTTTTTT
TRBD1	-	TRBV23-1	16	TRBJ1-5	CASSQFGTELPQPQHF	TGCGCCAGCAGTCAATTCGGGACAGAGTTGCCCCAGCCCCAGCATTTT
TRBD1	-	TRBV25-1	16	TRBJ2-7	CASSEARGRNIGEQYF	TGTGCCAGCAGTGAAGCAAGGGGGCGGAACATCGGAGAGCAGTACTTC
-	-	TRBV2	14	TRBJ2-4	CASSEERAKNIQYF	TGTGCCAGCAGTGAAGAGCGGGCCAAAAACATTCAGTACTTC
TRBD2	-	TRBV19	15	TRBJ2-7	CASSIEASGSYEQYF	TGTGCCAGTAGTATAGAAGCTAGCGGCAGTTACGAGCAGTACTTC
TRBD1	-	TRBV29-1	12	TRBJ2-7	CSVADRPYEQYF	TGCAGCGTGGCGGACAGGCCCTACGAGCAGTACTTC
-	-	TRBV18	13	TRBJ2-7	CASSPGSTGEQYF	TGTGCCAGCTCACCCGGGTCGACGGGGGAGCAGTACTTC
-	few	TRBV6-1	13	TRBJ2-1	CATGWSSYNEQFF	TGTGCCACCGGGTGGAGCTCCTACAATGAGCAGTTCTTC
-	-	TRBV2	15	TRBJ2-2	CASREGQGNTGELFF	TGTGCCAGCAGGGAGGGCCAGGGGAACACCGGGGAGCTGTTTTTT
-	-	TRBV11-1	15	TRBJ2-7	CASSFGQNGLYEQYF	TGTGCCAGCAGCTTCGGACAGAACGGGCTCTACGAGCAGTACTTC
TRBD2	-	TRBV7-7	14	TRBJ2-3	CASSPSGGTDTQYF	TGTGCCAGCAGCCCCAGCGGGGGGACAGATACGCAGTATTTT
TRBD1	-	TRBV6-1	12	TRBJ1-5	CAGGQVNQPQHF	TGTGCCGGGGGACAGGTCAATCAGCCCCAGCATTTT
TRBD1	-	TRBV28	16	TRBJ1-4	CASSSRQGVMKTRPFF	TGTGCCAGCAGTTCCCGACAGGGGGTAATGAAAACTCGTCCGTTTTTT
TRBD1	-	TRBV2	15	TRBJ2-2	CASSPGTGVTGELFF	TGTGCCAGCAGTCCCGGGACAGGGGTAACCGGGGAGCTGTTTTTT
TRBD1	-	TRBV6-6	15	TRBJ2-1	CASTLGTGLFNEQFF	TGTGCCAGCACCCTCGGGACAGGCCTTTTCAATGAGCAGTTCTTC
TRBD1	-	TRBV5-1	14	TRBJ2-7	CASSSGQGGYEQYF	TGCGCCAGCAGCTCGGGACAGGGTGGCTACGAGCAGTACTTC
-	once	TRBV5-6	15	TRBJ2-3	CASSSGEISTDTQYF	TGTGCCAGCAGCTCGGGGGAGATTAGCACAGATACGCAGTATTTT
-	-	TRBV19	13	TRBJ2-5	CASSIRYQETQYF	TGTGCCAGTAGTATACGGTACCAAGAGACCCAGTACTTC
-	-	TRBV4-3	17	TRBJ1-4	CASSQEIVQYSNEKLFF	TGCGCCAGCAGCCAAGAGATTGTCCAGTACAGTAATGAAAAACTGTTTTTT
TRBD1	-	TRBV5-1	15	TRBJ2-7	CASSLAGTGHYEQYF	TGCGCCAGCAGCCTGGCTGGGACAGGGCACTACGAGCAGTACTTC
TRBD1	-	TRBV5-4	16	TRBJ1-3	CASSSDRVFSGNTIYF	TGTGCCAGCAGCTCGGACAGGGTATTCTCTGGAAACACCATATATTTT
-	-	TRBV2	10	TRBJ2-5	CASHQETQYF	TGTGCCAGCCATCAAGAGACCCAGTACTTC
TRBD2	-	TRBV5-4	18	TRBJ2-1	CASSSIGERGDVYNEQFF	TGTGCCAGCAGCTCCATCGGGGAGCGGGGTGATGTTTACAATGAGCAGTTCTTC
TRBD1	-	TRBV7-2	14	TRBJ1-3	CASSPRTGGHTIYF	TGTGCCAGCAGCCCCCGGACAGGGGGCCACACCATATATTTT
TRBD1	-	TRBV5-1	15	TRBJ1-1	CASRQGQGGYTEAFF	TGCGCCAGCAGACAGGGACAGGGAGGATACACTGAAGCTTTCTTT
TRBD2	-	TRBV29-1	14	TRBJ2-3	CSGASGRAGDTQYF	TGTTCGGGGGCTAGCGGGAGGGCCGGGGATACGCAGTATTTT
-	-	TRBV6-5	13	TRBJ1-1	CASSSPSTGEAFF	TGTGCCAGCAGTTCTCCTTCAACAGGAGAAGCTTTCTTT
TRBD2	-	TRBV7-9	15	TRBJ2-5	CASSPGLAVQETQYF	TGTGCCAGCAGCCCGGGACTAGCAGTACAAGAGACCCAGTACTTC
TRBD1	-	TRBV9	15	TRBJ2-2	CASSPRTGLTRELFF	TGTGCCAGCAGCCCGAGGACAGGGCTTACCAGGGAGCTGTTTTTT
TRBD2	-	TRBV14	16	TRBJ2-3	CASSPRLAGTTDTQYF	TGTGCCAGCAGCCCACGACTAGCGGGGACCACAGATACGCAGTATTTT
TRBD1	-	TRBV5-1	19	TRBJ2-6	CASSHVPGQTSPGANVLTF	TGCGCCAGCAGCCATGTCCCGGGACAGACCTCTCCTGGGGCCAACGTCCTGACTTTC
-	few	TRBV6-6	14	TRBJ2-3	CASSRGYSADTQYF	TGTGCCAGCAGCCGCGGATATTCGGCAGATACGCAGTATTTT